This T cell receptor (beta chain) was recorded in a study of beta chain features in type 1 diabetes. Study-level information: In age, gender and cell yields, patients were similar to healthy donors. General observations from the study: Shortening that was moderate but significant affected the TCRB CDR3s of Type 1 diabetes patients in all four CD4+ subsets. TCRB rearrangement may or may not be influenced by HLA type; here this remained unresolved.

Reverse transcription of all isolated RNA meant that expressed TCRB transcripts were sequenced. Naive, central memory and regulatory T cell samples averaged roughly 3.4 million immunoSEQ reads each. Measured with immunoSEQ multiplex PCR; TCRdb has only the in-frame clones, and not every one. The sample lists about 900,000 clones, roughly 15% seen once, with 0.023% in the top ten. Notes on this clone: Its antigen is currently unknown. Other DNA variants within this sample encode the same CDR3.

Trimming pared 8 bases from V and 0 bases from J, leaving 6 bases between. Germline assignment: CDR1 SNHLY and CDR2 FYNNEI. CDR3 length equals 12 residues. The sample consisted of naive CD4+ T cells from blood. The receptor comes from a woman between 18 and 30 years old in good health. The chain links TRBV2 to TRBJ2-3, with D possibly matching TRBD2 (5 bases). In DNA form, the CDR3 reads TGTGCCAGCCGGGGTAGCACAGATACGCAGTATTTT. Its protein product is CASRGSTDTQYF.